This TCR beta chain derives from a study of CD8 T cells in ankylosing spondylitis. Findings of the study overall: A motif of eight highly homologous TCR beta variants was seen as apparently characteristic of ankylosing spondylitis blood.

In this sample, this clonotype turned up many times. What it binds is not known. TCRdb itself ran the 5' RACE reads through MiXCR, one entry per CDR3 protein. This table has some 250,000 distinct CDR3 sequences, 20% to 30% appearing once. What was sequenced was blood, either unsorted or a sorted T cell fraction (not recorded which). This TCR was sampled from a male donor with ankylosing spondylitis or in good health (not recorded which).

The CDR3 DNA sequence: TGCAGTGCGAGAACAGGGCCTGGGGCCAACGTCCTGACTTTC. Its translation is CSARTGPGANVLTF. The chain combines TRBV20-1 with TRBJ2-6, with D maybe TRBD1 (6 bases). CDR3 length equals 14 residues. CDR1 and CDR2 from the germline V gene are DFQATT and SNEGSKA (reference sequence). Trimming removed 6 bases at V and 2 bases at J, with 11 bases between.